The rows below give T cell receptor beta chains drawn from one sample of a study of CD8+CD57+ T cells in acquired aplastic anemia. TCRdb re-called the reads through MiXCR, storing one row per CDR3 protein. The sample contains around 250,000 distinct CDR3 sequences, 50% to 70% of which appear only once. The sequenced sample consisted of sorted CD4+, CD8+, or CD8+CD57+ T cells (not recorded which) from PBMCs. These receptors were taken from a human donor with severe aplastic anemia or a healthy control (not recorded which). Each CDR3 is given with its conserved first and last residue. D genes are given only for firm matches. Expanded clones are given a class, and other clones once, few, many or no size at all.

V gene	clone size	D gene	J gene	CDR3 protein	CDR3 DNA
TRBV20-1	few	TRBD1	TRBJ1-5	CSARKGADQPQHF	TGCAGTGCTCGTAAGGGGGCAGATCAGCCCCAGCATTTT
TRBV2	NA	TRBD1	TRBJ2-3	CASSGTGGDTQYF	TGTGCCAGCAGTGGGACAGGGGGAGATACGCAGTATTTT
TRBV7-3	NA	NA	TRBJ2-1	CASSLIGGHNEQFF	TGTGCCAGCAGCTTAATTGGCGGGCACAATGAGCAGTTCTTC
TRBV5-8	NA	NA	TRBJ1-1	CASIPGGGRTEAFF	TGTGCCAGCATCCCTGGGGGGGGACGCACTGAAGCTTTCTTT
TRBV5-1	NA	NA	TRBJ1-5	CASSLGPSGGNQPQHF	TGCGCCAGCAGCTTGGGACCAAGTGGAGGCAATCAGCCCCAGCATTTT
TRBV7-9	NA	TRBD1	TRBJ1-2	CASSLAGRGRESGYTF	TGTGCCAGCAGCTTAGCGGGAAGGGGGCGAGAGTCTGGCTACACCTTC
TRBV7-9	NA	TRBD1	TRBJ1-2	CASSGYGQGRRGYTF	TGTGCCAGCAGCGGATATGGACAGGGGAGACGTGGCTACACCTTC
TRBV3-1	many	NA	TRBJ1-6	CASSPLTTSYNSPLHF	TGTGCCAGCAGCCCGTTGACAACCTCCTATAATTCACCCCTCCACTTT
TRBV19	many	NA	TRBJ2-3	CASKKEGLSDTQYF	TGTGCCAGTAAAAAAGAGGGGCTGTCGGATACGCAGTATTTT
TRBV5-1	NA	NA	TRBJ1-2	CASSPGEGGYGYTF	TGCGCCAGCAGCCCCGGCGAAGGGGGCTATGGCTACACCTTC
TRBV5-1	many	TRBD2	TRBJ2-5	CASSQGTSGGVLETQYF	TGCGCCAGCAGCCAGGGGACTAGCGGGGGGGTCCTAGAGACCCAGTACTTC
TRBV7-2	few	TRBD2	TRBJ2-7	CASSSGTSAAYEQYF	TGTGCCAGCAGCTCGGGGACTAGCGCAGCCTACGAGCAGTACTTC
TRBV2	NA	TRBD2	TRBJ2-5	CASTRPSGGAQYF	TGTGCCAGCACTCGCCCTAGCGGGGGGGCCCAGTACTTC
TRBV5-1	NA	NA	TRBJ2-5	CASSLYGRRETQYF	TGCGCCAGCAGCTTGTATGGACGGAGGGAGACCCAGTACTTC
TRBV20-1	NA	TRBD2	TRBJ2-7	CSGSGGGEAYEQYF	TGCAGTGGTTCTGGCGGGGGGGAGGCTTACGAGCAGTACTTC
TRBV2	few	NA	TRBJ2-1	CASRSGKNEQFF	TGTGCCAGCAGATCGGGGAAAAATGAGCAGTTCTTC
TRBV10-1	NA	NA	TRBJ2-3	CASSVNDRLYTDTQYF	TGCGCCAGCAGTGTCAACGACAGGCTCTACACAGATACGCAGTATTTT
TRBV20-1	NA	TRBD1	TRBJ1-1	CSARSSTGQGTEAFF	TGCAGTGCTAGATCCTCCACGGGACAGGGGACTGAAGCTTTCTTT
TRBV6-6	many	TRBD2	TRBJ2-7	CASSILAGGVGEQYF	TGTGCCAGCAGTATACTAGCGGGGGGTGTCGGCGAGCAGTACTTC
TRBV28	NA	TRBD1	TRBJ1-2	CASSPGGEGGYTF	TGTGCCAGCAGTCCAGGGGGAGAAGGTGGCTACACCTTC
TRBV7-8	NA	NA	TRBJ2-2	CASSFGLPLTGELFF	TGTGCCAGCAGCTTCGGCCTCCCCCTCACCGGGGAGCTGTTTTTT
TRBV9	NA	TRBD2	TRBJ2-7	CASSQGGQFREGRLNEQYF	TGTGCCAGCAGCCAAGGGGGGCAGTTCCGGGAGGGCCGCTTGAACGAGCAGTACTTC
TRBV27	NA	NA	TRBJ2-3	CASSVRDRSTDTQYF	TGTGCCAGCAGTGTCCGGGACCGGAGCACAGATACGCAGTATTTT
TRBV9	many	TRBD2	TRBJ2-7	CASSVAGGLGEQYF	TGTGCCAGCAGCGTAGCGGGGGGGCTAGGCGAGCAGTACTTC
TRBV7-9	many	NA	TRBJ2-7	CASSQPGHDYEQYF	TGTGCCAGCAGCCAACCGGGACACGATTACGAGCAGTACTTC
TRBV24-1	once	NA	TRBJ2-3	CATSDVRGGTDTQYF	TGTGCCACCAGTGATGTTAGGGGAGGCACAGATACGCAGTATTTT
TRBV7-2	NA	TRBD1	TRBJ1-1	CASSLAGTETEAFF	TGTGCCAGCAGCTTAGCCGGGACAGAGACTGAAGCTTTCTTT
TRBV20-1	NA	NA	TRBJ1-1	CSARQGLRNTEAFF	TGCAGTGCTAGACAGGGGTTACGGAACACTGAAGCTTTCTTT
TRBV7-2	NA	TRBD2	TRBJ2-3	CASSFSGGALSTDTQYF	TGTGCCAGCAGCTTCAGCGGGGGGGCCCTCAGCACAGATACGCAGTATTTT
TRBV10-3	NA	TRBD1	TRBJ2-7	CAISDPGQGGYEQYF	TGTGCCATCAGTGACCCGGGACAGGGTGGATACGAGCAGTACTTC
TRBV10-1	many	NA	TRBJ1-6	CARVLKIGSPLHF	TGCGCCAGGGTCCTGAAGATTGGTTCACCCCTCCACTTT
TRBV7-9	once	TRBD1	TRBJ1-6	CASSADRVGANSPLHF	TGTGCCAGCAGCGCGGACAGGGTGGGTGCTAATTCACCCCTCCACTTT
TRBV9	many	NA	TRBJ1-6	CASSSSEGGVRGPLHF	TGTGCCAGCAGCTCCTCCGAAGGGGGGGTGCGAGGACCCCTCCACTTT
TRBV25-1	NA	TRBD2	TRBJ2-5	CASSGGVLAGGMETQYF	TGTGCCAGCAGTGGGGGGGTGCTAGCGGGGGGAATGGAGACCCAGTACTTC
TRBV4-1	NA	NA	TRBJ2-5	CASSARGAETQYF	TGCGCCAGCAGCGCTCGGGGGGCGGAGACCCAGTACTTC
TRBV12-3/TRBV12-4	NA	NA	TRBJ1-3	CASTSNTGFVNTIYF	TGTGCCAGCACCTCAAACACAGGGTTCGTAAACACCATATATTTT
TRBV29-1	many	TRBD1	TRBJ2-7	CSVVGQGAPYEQYF	TGCAGCGTTGTAGGACAGGGCGCCCCCTACGAGCAGTACTTC
TRBV24-1	few	TRBD2	TRBJ2-1	CATSDSGLAGYNEQFF	TGTGCCACCAGTGATTCGGGCCTAGCGGGATACAATGAGCAGTTCTTC
TRBV24-1	NA	TRBD2	TRBJ2-1	CATSDPLAGSYFF	TGTGCCACCAGTGACCCGTTAGCGGGATCTTATTTCTTC
TRBV7-9	NA	NA	TRBJ1-1	CASSLLGVEASF	TGTGCCAGCAGCTTACTTGGGGTGGAAGCTTCCTTT